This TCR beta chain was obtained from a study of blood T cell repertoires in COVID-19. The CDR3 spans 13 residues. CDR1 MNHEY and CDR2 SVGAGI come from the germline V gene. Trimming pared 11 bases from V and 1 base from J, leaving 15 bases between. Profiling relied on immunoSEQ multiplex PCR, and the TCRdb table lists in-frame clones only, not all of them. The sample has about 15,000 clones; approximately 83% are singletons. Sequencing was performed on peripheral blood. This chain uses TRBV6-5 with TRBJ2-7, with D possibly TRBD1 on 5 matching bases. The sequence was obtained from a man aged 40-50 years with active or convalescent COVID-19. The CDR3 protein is CAARHPGSYEQYF. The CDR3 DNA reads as TGTGCCGCCCGCCACCCAGGGTCCTACGAGCAGTACTTC.